The 7 T cell receptor beta chains below were found in one sample sequenced in a study of type 1 regulatory T cells. Notes on the study in general: Compared with non-Tr1 cells, Tr1 cells showed a narrower TCR repertoire.

Each CDR3 protein gets one entry after TCRdb re-called the reads with MiXCR. This table has tens of thousands of distinct CDR3 sequences, roughly 20% appearing once. Which antigens these TCRs recognize remains unknown. Material for sequencing was cultured type 1 regulatory T (Tr1) cells, either the whole culture or a sorted fraction (not recorded which). The origin of the receptors is a human donor in good health.

This clonotype has just a few counts. The chain has TRBV12-3 or TRBV12-4 and TRBJ2-2; TRBD2 agrees at 13 bases. The CDR3 length is 15 residues. V was clipped by 3 bases and J by 7 bases; unmatched bases: 2. The CDR3 DNA sequence: TGTGCCAGCAGTTTGGGGACTAGCGGGATCGGGGAGCTGTTTTTT. Translation gives CASSLGTSGIGELFF.

This clonotype was seen a few times. The chain carries TRBV5-5 and TRBJ2-3; D is perhaps TRBD1 or TRBD2 (5 bases each). The CDR3 extends over 15 amino acids. V shed 2 bases and J shed 0 bases, with 10 bases lying between them. The germline gives CDR1 SGHKS, CDR2 YYEKEE (reference sequence). The CDR3 nucleotides read TGTGCCAGCAGCTTCCGGGACGGCAGCACAGATACGCAGTATTTT. Protein product: CASSFRDGSTDTQYF.

The V and J genes are TRBV20-1 and TRBJ2-3; D is ambiguous. The V gene lost 4 bases and the J gene lost 4 bases, with 15 bases spanning the gap. Germline values: CDR1 DFQATT, CDR2 SNEGSKA (reference sequence). The CDR3 runs 14 residues. CDR3 bases: TGCAGTGCTACAACTGACCACCCCCCAGATACGCAGTATTTT. Translating gives CSATTDHPPDTQYF.

About this clonotype: No conserved phenylalanine or tryptophan is present at the end of the CDR3, so a read error is the likely explanation. CDR3 DNA: TGCGCCAGCAGCTTACAGGAGGACACTGAAGCTTTCTCT. Protein sequence: CASSLQEDTEAFS. V is TRBV5-1 and J is TRBJ1-1; D perhaps matches TRBD1 (5 bases). The CDR3 length is 13 residues. Trimming stripped 2 bases from V and 3 bases from J, with 8 bases between. Germline-derived CDR1 and CDR2 are SGHRS and YFSETQ.

Regarding this clonotype: This may stem from a read error, because a much larger clone lies one nucleotide away. The chain uses TRBV7-2 and TRBJ2-5; tentatively, D is TRBD2 (6 bases). CDR1 SGHTA and CDR2 FQGNSA come from the germline V gene. The CDR3 consists of 14 residues. CDR3 protein: CAGSAQAGQETQYF. As DNA, the CDR3 is TGTGCCGGCAGCGCCCAAGCGGGTCAAGAGACCCAGTACTTC. Full variable domain (missing parts from reference TRBV7-2 and TRBJ2-5): GAGVSQSPSNKVTEKGKDVELRCDPISGHTALYWYRQSLGQGLEFLIYFQGNSAPDKSGLPSDRFSAERTGGSVSTLTIQRTQQEDSAVYLCAGSAQAGQETQYFGPGTRLLVL.

In its sample, this clonotype was seen a few times. J is TRBJ2-5 and V is TRBV6-1; 7 bases are a match to TRBD2. From germline, CDR1 is MNHNS and CDR2 SASEGT. V lost 8 bases to trimming and J lost 2 bases; unmatched junction nucleotides: 2. The CDR3 extends over 12 amino acids. The CDR3 bases are TGTGCCAGCGGGAGGGATCAAGAGACCCAGTACTTC. Its protein is CASGRDQETQYF.

This clonotype was counted at least ten times. CDR3: CSAQRAGGTRTYEQYF. CDR3 sequence (DNA): TGCAGTGCTCAAAGGGCGGGAGGGACCCGGACCTACGAGCAGTACTTC. The chain is built from TRBV20-1 and TRBJ2-7; 9 nucleotides align to TRBD2. Per the germline V gene, CDR1 is DFQATT and CDR2 is SNEGSKA (reference sequence). Losses at the gene ends were 5 bases for V and 2 bases for J; bases not matched to a gene: 13. The CDR3 length is 16 residues.